This T cell receptor beta chain stems from a study of metastatic and nonmetastatic thyroid tumors (dated by TCRdb to the early 2020s). Some background on the complete study: The researchers compared repertoires between peripheral blood samples and tumor or nodule tissue samples from patients with malignant or benign thyroid disease. Study-wide conclusions, independent of this receptor: In both blood and tumor samples, TCR beta diversity was reported to be significantly higher in malignant tumors than in benign nodules.

The library came from PCR. Data came from an Illumina HiSeq 4000. High-throughput sequencing was used to profile the TCR beta-chain CDR3 region of every patient. As for the authors' bioinformatics: A classifier to discriminate distant-metastatic papillary thyroid cancer patients was built from CDR3 differences across clinicopathological groups. To measure repertoire diversity the researchers used the Shannon index, while the Morisita-Horn index served to gauge how similar the tumor and blood repertoires were. TCRdb handled the public reads itself, with Q25 trimming in fastp and clone calling in MiXCR, and kept productive beta chains. The V and J calls reflect TCRdb's pipeline rather than the authors' work. The sample table contains roughly 59,000 clones; only one count was recorded for 15% to 20% of them. The ten largest clonotypes hold roughly a tenth of the sample. A word on this clone: Its antigen is unknown. A much bigger clone sits one base away, suggesting this may be a read error.

None of the patients had been given any treatment before thyroid surgery. Using T-cell receptor beta sequencing, the study looked back at clinical samples from patients collected from about 2012 to 2018. V and J are truncated by 0 bases and 7 bases respectively, leaving an intervening sequence of 14 bases. The CDR3 runs 15 amino acids, cysteine and phenylalanine included. Only CDR3 DNA remains: 45 bases, in frame from the first base. CDR1 SGHDT and CDR2 YYEEEE are derived from the germline V gene. The chain links TRBV5-6 with TRBJ1-5; a weak D assignment points to TRBD1 (6 bases agree). Sequenced material: blood. This TCR was sampled from a male donor with papillary thyroid cancer or a benign thyroid nodule (not recorded which). Some clones in this sample may be carry-over from other donors' samples. The CDR3 protein sequence reads: CASSLARGAVQPQHF. The bases are TGTGCCAGCAGCTTGGCACGGGGGGCGGTCCAGCCCCAGCATTTT.